This T cell receptor (beta chain) was profiled in a study of T cell responses to AZD1222 COVID-19 vaccine. Produced via immunoSEQ multiplex PCR; TCRdb's table is partial and in-frame only. Its listing shows 150,000 or so clones. The J segment lost 5 bases and the V segment lost 2 bases, leaving 5 bases of the junction unmatched. This CDR3 is 14 amino acids long. The germline CDR1 and CDR2 sequences are MRHNA and SNTAGT. V and J are TRBV6-4 and TRBJ2-7, with 8 bases fitting TRBD1. Source material: peripheral blood. This TCR was sampled from an adult in good health. CDR3 nucleotides: TGTGCCAGCAGTGACCCGGACAGGGAAAACGAGCAGTACTTC. Protein: CASSDPDRENEQYF.